This T cell receptor beta chain emerged from a study of blood T cells in healthy people across ages. Remarks on this clonotype: Antigen unknown.

Overall study results and limits: Naive T cell percentage strongly correlated with TCR beta diversity. Considered underestimates were the diversity estimates obtained from one million T cells.

CDR1 is MNHEY, CDR2 SVGEGT, per germline. Trimming stripped 5 bases from V and 4 bases from J, with 8 bases between. The CDR3 spans 13 residues. It was with a sample-barcoded 5' primer and a J-beta primer mix that a second PCR of about 7 to 12 cycles was run. TCRdb re-called the 5' RACE reads through MiXCR, storing one row per CDR3 protein. Here the sample spans around 2 million distinct CDR3 sequences, around 40% being singletons. Material for sequencing was blood. This receptor was identified in a human donor in good health. This chain joins TRBV6-2 or TRBV6-3 and TRBJ2-2; D remains ambiguous. The CDR3 loop reads CASSLSVTGELFF. The CDR3 DNA sequence: TGTGCCAGCAGTCTATCAGTCACCGGGGAGCTGTTTTTT.